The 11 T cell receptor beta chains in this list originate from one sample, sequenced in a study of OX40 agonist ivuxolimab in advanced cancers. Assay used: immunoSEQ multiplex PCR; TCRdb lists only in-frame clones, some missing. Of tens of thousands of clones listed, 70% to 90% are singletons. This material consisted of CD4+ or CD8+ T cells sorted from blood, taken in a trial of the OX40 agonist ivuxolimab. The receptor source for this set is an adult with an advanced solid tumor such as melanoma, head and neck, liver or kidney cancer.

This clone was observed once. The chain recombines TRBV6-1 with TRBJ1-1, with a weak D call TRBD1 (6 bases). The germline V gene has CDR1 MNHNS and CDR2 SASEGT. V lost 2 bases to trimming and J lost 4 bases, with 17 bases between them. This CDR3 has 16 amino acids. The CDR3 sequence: CASSERGAGGSTEAFF. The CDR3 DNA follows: TGTGCCAGCAGTGAAAGGGGGGCAGGTGGGAGCACTGAAGCTTTCTTT.

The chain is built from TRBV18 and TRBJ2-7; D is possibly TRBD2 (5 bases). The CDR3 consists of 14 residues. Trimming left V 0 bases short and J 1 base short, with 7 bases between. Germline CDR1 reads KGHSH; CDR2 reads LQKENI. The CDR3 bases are TGTGCCAGCTCACCACCTGGGAGTTCCTACGAGCAGTACTTC. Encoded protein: CASSPPGSSYEQYF.

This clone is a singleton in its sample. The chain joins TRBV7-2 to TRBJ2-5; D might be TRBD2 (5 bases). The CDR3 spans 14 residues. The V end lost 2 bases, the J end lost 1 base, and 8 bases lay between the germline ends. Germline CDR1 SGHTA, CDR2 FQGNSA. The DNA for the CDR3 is TGTGCCAGCAGCTTACTCGGACTCCAAGAGACCCAGTACTTC. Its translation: CASSLLGLQETQYF.

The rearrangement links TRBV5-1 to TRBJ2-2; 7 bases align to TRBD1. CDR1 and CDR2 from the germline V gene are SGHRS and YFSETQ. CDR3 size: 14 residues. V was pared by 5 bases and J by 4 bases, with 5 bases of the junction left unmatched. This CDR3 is CASRSTGPTGELFF. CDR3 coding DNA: TGCGCCAGCAGATCGACAGGGCCCACCGGGGAGCTGTTTTTT.

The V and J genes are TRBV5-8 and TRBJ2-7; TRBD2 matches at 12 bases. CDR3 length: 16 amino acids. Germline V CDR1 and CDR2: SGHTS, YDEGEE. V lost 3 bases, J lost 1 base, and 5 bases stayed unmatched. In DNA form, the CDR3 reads TGTGCCAGCAGCTCTGGGACTAGCGGGTTTTCCTACGAGCAGTACTTC. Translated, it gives CASSSGTSGFSYEQYF. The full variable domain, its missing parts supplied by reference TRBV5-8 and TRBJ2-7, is EAGVTQSPTHLIKTRGQQATLRCSPISGHTSVYWYQQALGLGLQFLLWYDEGEERNRGNFPPRFSGRQFPNYSSELNVNALELEDSALYLCASSSGTSGFSYEQYFGPGTRLTVT.

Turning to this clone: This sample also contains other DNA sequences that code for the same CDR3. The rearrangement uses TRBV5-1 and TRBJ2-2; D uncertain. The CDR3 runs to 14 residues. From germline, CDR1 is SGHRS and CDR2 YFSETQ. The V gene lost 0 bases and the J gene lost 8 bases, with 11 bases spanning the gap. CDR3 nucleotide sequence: TGCGCCAGCAGCTTGGTGGGTTCCCCGGGGGAGCTGTTTTTT. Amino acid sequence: CASSLVGSPGELFF.

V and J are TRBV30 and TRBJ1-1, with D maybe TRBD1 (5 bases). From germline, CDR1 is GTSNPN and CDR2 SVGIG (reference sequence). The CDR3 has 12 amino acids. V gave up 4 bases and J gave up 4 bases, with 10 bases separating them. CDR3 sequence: CAWNQGGTEAFF. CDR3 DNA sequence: TGTGCCTGGAACCAGGGAGGCACTGAAGCTTTCTTT.

The DNA for the CDR3 is TGTGCCAGCAGTGATGTATCAGGGAGAAACTACGAGCAGTACTTC. The encoded protein is CASSDVSGRNYEQYF. The chain has TRBV2 and TRBJ2-7; D tentatively reads TRBD1 or TRBD2 (5 bases each). Germline V gives CDR1 SNHLY, CDR2 FYNNEI. The V gene lost 3 bases and the J gene lost 3 bases, with 15 bases spanning the gap. CDR3 length: 15 residues.

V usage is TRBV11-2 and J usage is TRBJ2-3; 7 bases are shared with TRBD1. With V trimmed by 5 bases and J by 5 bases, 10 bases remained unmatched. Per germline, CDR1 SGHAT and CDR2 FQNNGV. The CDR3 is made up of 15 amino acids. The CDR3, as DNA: TGTGCCAGCAGCACTTTGAGGGGGCCTCGAGATACGCAGTATTTT. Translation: CASSTLRGPRDTQYF.

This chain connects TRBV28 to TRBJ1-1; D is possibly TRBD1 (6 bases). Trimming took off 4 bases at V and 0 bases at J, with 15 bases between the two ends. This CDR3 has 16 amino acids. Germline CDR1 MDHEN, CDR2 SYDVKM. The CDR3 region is CASSSHRWGLNTEAFF. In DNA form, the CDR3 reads TGTGCCAGCAGTTCTCACAGATGGGGGCTGAACACTGAAGCTTTCTTT. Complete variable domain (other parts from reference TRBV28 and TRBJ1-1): DVKVTQSSRYLVKRTGEKVFLECVQDMDHENMFWYRQDPGLGLRLIYFSYDVKMKEKGDIPEGYSVSREKKERFSLILESASTNQTSMYLCASSSHRWGLNTEAFFGQGTRLTVV.

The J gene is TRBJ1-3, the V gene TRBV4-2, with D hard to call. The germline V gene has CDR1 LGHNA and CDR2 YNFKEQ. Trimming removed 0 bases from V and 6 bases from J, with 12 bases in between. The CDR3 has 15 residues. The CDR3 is CASSQEGAEENTIYF. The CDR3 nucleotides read TGTGCCAGCAGCCAAGAGGGCGCGGAAGAAAACACCATATATTTT.